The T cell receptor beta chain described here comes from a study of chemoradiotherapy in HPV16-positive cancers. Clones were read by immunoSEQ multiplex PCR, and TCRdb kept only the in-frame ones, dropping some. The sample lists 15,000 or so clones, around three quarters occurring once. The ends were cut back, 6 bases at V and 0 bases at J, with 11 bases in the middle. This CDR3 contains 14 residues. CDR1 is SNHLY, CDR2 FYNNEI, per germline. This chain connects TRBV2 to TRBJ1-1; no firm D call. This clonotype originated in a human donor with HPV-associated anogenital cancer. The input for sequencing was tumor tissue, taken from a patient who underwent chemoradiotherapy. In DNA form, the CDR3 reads TGTGCCAGCAGGCTAGCAGCAATGAACACTGAAGCTTTCTTT. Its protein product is CASRLAAMNTEAFF.